Each of the 11 T cell receptor beta chains below was sequenced from the same sample in a study of blood T cell repertoires in COVID-19. Clones were sequenced by immunoSEQ multiplex PCR, and TCRdb holds only the in-frame ones, with some missing. The data show about 82,000 clones, around four fifths seen once. Sequencing was carried out using peripheral blood. Source of these receptors: a man older than 75 with active or convalescent COVID-19.

The rearrangement uses TRBV4-2 and TRBJ2-3; TRBD2 matches 9 bases. Losses at the gene ends were 0 bases for V and 1 base for J; bases not matched to a gene: 2. CDR1 and CDR2 (germline): LGHNA, YNFKEQ. The CDR3 is 16 amino acids. CDR3 amino acids: CASSQELAGRTDTQYF. Here the CDR3 DNA reads TGTGCCAGCAGCCAAGAGCTAGCGGGACGCACAGATACGCAGTATTTT.

V is TRBV5-1 and J is TRBJ2-3, with TRBD2 identical over 9 bases. With V trimmed by 3 bases and J by 0 bases, 11 bases remained unmatched. Germline V gene lookup returns CDR1 SGHRS and CDR2 YFSETQ. The CDR3 runs 18 residues. The CDR3 coding sequence is TGCGCCAGCAGCTCGAGAAACAGAGGACTAGCGAGCACAGATACGCAGTATTTT. Translating it yields CASSSRNRGLASTDTQYF.

This clone was detected only a few times. This chain joins TRBV5-1 and TRBJ2-2; 8 bases line up with TRBD1. V gave up 0 bases and J gave up 0 bases; unmatched junction bases: 4. The CDR3 totals 17 residues. CDR1 and CDR2 from the germline V gene are SGHRS and YFSETQ. CDR3 sequence reads: CASSLVGQGPNTGELFF. The CDR3 DNA sequence: TGCGCCAGCAGCTTGGTCGGACAGGGACCGAACACCGGGGAGCTGTTTTTT.

This chain joins TRBV3-1 (or the pseudogene TRBV3-2) and TRBJ2-2; tentatively, D is TRBD2 (5 bases). This CDR3 region has 10 residues. V was shortened by 8 bases and J by 7 bases, with 5 bases between the two germline ends. Germline V gene sequence: CDR1 LGHDT, CDR2 YNNKEL (reference sequence). CDR3 amino acids: CASRGGELFF. The CDR3 nucleotides read TGTGCCAGCCGGGGCGGGGAGCTGTTTTTT.

In its sample, this clone was seen once. The chain links TRBV6-6 to TRBJ2-2; 7 positions match TRBD1. V was pared by 6 bases and J by 3 bases, with 10 bases of the junction left unmatched. This CDR3 is 16 amino acids long. Germline V lookup: CDR1 MNHNY, CDR2 SVGAGI (reference sequence). In DNA form, the CDR3 reads TGTGCCAGCAGAGTCCGACAGGGCCAGTACACCGGGGAGCTGTTTTTT. The encoded protein is CASRVRQGQYTGELFF.

The rearrangement joins TRBV13 to TRBJ2-5, with a possible D match to TRBD1 (6 bases). The CDR3 is 15 amino acids. From germline, CDR1 is PRHDT and CDR2 FYEKMQ (reference sequence). V was shortened by 4 bases and J by 5 bases, with 17 bases between the two germline ends. The CDR3 DNA sequence: TGTGCCAGCAGCTCCCGACAGGCTAGACGGGAGACCCAGTACTTC. Its translation is CASSSRQARRETQYF.

This chain uses TRBV11-3 with TRBJ2-2; no definite D call. V gave up 0 bases and J gave up 6 bases, with 5 bases separating them. CDR1 and CDR2 from the germline V gene are SGHNT and YENEEA. This CDR3 comprises 13 residues. CDR3 amino acids: CASSLERAGELFF. CDR3 in DNA: TGTGCCAGCAGCTTAGAACGGGCCGGGGAGCTGTTTTTT.

This clone was recorded only once. V usage is TRBV3-1 (or the pseudogene TRBV3-2) and J usage is TRBJ2-4; D might be TRBD1 (5 bases). The CDR3 covers 15 residues. In germline, CDR1 is LGHDT, CDR2 YNNKEL (reference sequence). V was pared by 6 bases and J by 1 base, with 13 bases between. The CDR3 here is CASSPAGYAKNIQYF. The CDR3 coding sequence is TGTGCCAGCAGTCCCGCAGGGTACGCCAAAAACATTCAGTACTTC.

The chain combines TRBV23-1 with TRBJ1-1; D ambiguous. TRBV23-1 is annotated as an ORF whose role is uncertain. The CDR3 runs to 8 residues. CDR3 in amino acids: CAPLGAFF. In nucleotides, the CDR3 is TGCGCTCCCCTCGGAGCTTTCTTT.

The V gene is TRBV7-9, the J gene TRBJ2-7; tentative D call: TRBD2 (5 bases). The CDR3 has 13 residues. The V and J ends lost 5 bases and 5 bases respectively, with 13 bases between them. The germline V gene has CDR1 SEHNR and CDR2 FQNEAQ (reference sequence). CDR3: CASSLRGINEQYV. The CDR3, as DNA: TGTGCCAGCAGCCTGCGAGGGATTAACGAGCAGTACGTC.

V and J are TRBV28 and TRBJ1-5; 7 bases map to TRBD1. Germline loops: CDR1 MDHEN, CDR2 SYDVKM. CDR3 size: 14 residues. V trimming: 6 bases; J trimming: 5 bases; junction bases outside the gene matches: 7. The CDR3 bases are TGTGCCAGCAGGCCACAGGGGAAGGATCAGCCCCAGCATTTT. It yields the protein CASRPQGKDQPQHF.